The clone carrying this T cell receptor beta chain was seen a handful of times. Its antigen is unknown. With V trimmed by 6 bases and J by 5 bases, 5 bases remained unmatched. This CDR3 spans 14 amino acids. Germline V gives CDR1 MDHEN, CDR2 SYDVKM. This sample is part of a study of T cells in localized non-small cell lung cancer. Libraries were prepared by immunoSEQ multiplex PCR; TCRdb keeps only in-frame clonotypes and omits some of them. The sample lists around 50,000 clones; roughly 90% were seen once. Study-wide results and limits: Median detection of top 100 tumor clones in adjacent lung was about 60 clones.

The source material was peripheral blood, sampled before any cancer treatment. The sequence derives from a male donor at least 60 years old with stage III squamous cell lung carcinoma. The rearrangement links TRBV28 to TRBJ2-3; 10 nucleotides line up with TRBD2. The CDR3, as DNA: TGTGCCAGCAGAAGCGGGGGGGCCGTAGATACGCAGTATTTT. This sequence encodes CASRSGGAVDTQYF.